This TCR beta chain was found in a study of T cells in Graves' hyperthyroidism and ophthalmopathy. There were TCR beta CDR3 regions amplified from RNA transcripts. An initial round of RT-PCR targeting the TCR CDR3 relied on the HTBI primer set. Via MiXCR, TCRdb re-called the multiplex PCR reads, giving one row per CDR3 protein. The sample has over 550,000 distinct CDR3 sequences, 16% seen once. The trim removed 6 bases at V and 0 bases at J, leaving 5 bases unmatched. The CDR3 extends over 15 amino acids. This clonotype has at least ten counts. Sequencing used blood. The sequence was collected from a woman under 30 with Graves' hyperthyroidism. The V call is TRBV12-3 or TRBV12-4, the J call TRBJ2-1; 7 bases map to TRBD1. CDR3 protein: CASRSTGRSYNEQFF. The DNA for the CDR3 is TGTGCCAGCAGATCGACAGGGCGCTCCTACAATGAGCAGTTCTTC.